This T cell receptor (beta chain) originates from a study of identical twins. Study-wide points: Cord blood beta clonotypes present at high abundance carried fewer insertions; no such pattern appeared in memory repertoires.

This clonotype has just a few counts. Its specificity is unknown. Only healthy Caucasians were included as donors. Each CDR3 protein gets one entry after TCRdb re-called the 5' RACE reads with MiXCR. The sample carries a few hundred thousand distinct CDR3 sequences, about 9% recorded once. CDR3 size: 17 residues. The V and J ends lost 0 bases and 5 bases, in that order; junction bases with no gene match: 8. In germline, CDR1 is SGHRS, CDR2 YFSETQ. The clonotype was recovered from a woman aged 45-60 years in good health. V is TRBV5-1 and J is TRBJ2-1; 10 bases line up with TRBD2. Sample: naive T cells sorted from blood. CDR3 sequence reads: CASSLGLAGTRDNEQFF. CDR3 in DNA: TGCGCCAGCAGCTTGGGACTAGCGGGCACGAGGGACAATGAGCAGTTCTTC.